This paragraph covers one T cell receptor (beta chain) sequence. This clone's antigen is unknown. There are no base qualities to consult, and no much larger clone falls within one base. This sample was taken from a study of cytomegalovirus exposure and HLA in healthy donors (dated by TCRdb to about 2017). Notes on the research overall: According to an earlier analysis of a few hundred of the donors, about 179 million T cells yielded 117 million unique TCR beta sequences and roughly 280 Gb of sequence data. An earlier analysis of about 600 of the donors used high-throughput TCR beta sequencing to judge whether each TCR beta V gene segment behaved as functional or pseudogenic. High-throughput TCR immunosequencing, statistical association of individual TCRs with disease status, and machine learning were combined to predict cytomegalovirus infection status. Among 398 genotyped donors of the cohort, an average of roughly 240,000 unique TCR beta nucleotide sequences were sequenced per donor, roughly 20% of them non-productive. All discovery cohort repertoires had been generated using a single sequencing platform. HLA typing covered class I and class II loci at four-digit resolution. The study was designed to test whether signatures of past pathogen exposure could be identified by cataloging public T cell receptors. The study profiled the T cell repertoires of 500 to 800 subjects by immunosequencing and related them to cytomegalovirus serostatus. A later genetic analysis took genome-wide SNP genotypes for about three fifths of the 666 donors and used that subset as a discovery cohort. Typing coverage varied by locus: roughly 629-640 donors for A, B, C, DRB1 and DQB1; more than 500 for DQA1; approximately 610 for DPA1; roughly 450 for DPB1. Roughly 300 gigabases of sequencing data and 70 million to 100 million unique TCR sequences were included in an early release covering several hundred HLA-typed donors. Along with the 666-subject first cohort, a separate validation cohort of over a hundred different subjects was used. Rather than using new phenotypic data, the later analysis identified candidate immune exposures from TCR beta sequences and from how often those sequences occurred across donors. Five DR-DQ haplotypes were treated as single units for association and clustering because of strong linkage in the cohort. To study patterns of TCR occurrence, a later analysis re-analyzed previously published TCR beta repertoires from under 750 donors and added high-resolution HLA genotyping. Donor age, sex, ethnicity and CMV serostatus were compiled alongside the repertoire data. Among the roughly 410 genotyped donors, around 79% belonged to the genetic ancestry cluster associated with self-reported Caucasian donors. Paper-wide results and their limitations: In vitro tests confirmed that a few of the cytomegalovirus-associated TCR beta chains recognize cytomegalovirus antigens. According to a later genetic analysis, donors in an Asian-associated ancestry cluster had fewer N-insertions in productive TCRs than the approximately 670-donor mean. The classifier was reported to diagnose cytomegalovirus status with high specificity and sensitivity in both the original cohort and the validation cohort. In a later analysis, over 15,000 TCR beta sequences were associated with specific HLA alleles at a false discovery rate of 0.05. Immune exposure information for the cohort was limited to CMV serostatus. In a later analysis, several top co-occurrence clusters were reported to appear linked to parvovirus B19, influenza, CMV and Epstein-Barr virus. HLA typing was unavailable for some donors at each locus, so association tests used only the typed subset. A cluster of highly shared sequence variants was judged likely to be a technical artifact of the sequencing pipeline. The study listed approximately 150 TCR beta chains as associated with cytomegalovirus. When HLA alleles, especially DR and DQ, strongly co-occurred, attributing TCR associations to individual alleles was difficult. Most TCR sequences were seen in very few donors, while some public TCRs were found in many individuals. Because counts were too low, around 17 rarely observed V segments, including chromosome 9 orphons, were left out of the earlier analysis of about 500 of the donors. This cohort had only TCR beta chains sequenced, and the lack of alpha or paired-chain data limited which features could be detected. In a later analysis, the rate of TCR association differed among HLA loci, with DRB1 alleles having the most associated TCRs and HLA-C alleles having the fewest. In an earlier analysis of around 600 of the donors, most TCR beta V segments were observed in productive rearrangements about 87% or about 30% of the time, broadly matching IMGT annotations. A later analysis found that HLA-associated TCR beta chains were more clonally expanded and had lower generation probabilities than equally common non-associated chains. Correlated functional status among segregating V segments might be attributable to linkage disequilibrium, but an unknown experimental factor could not be ruled out. An association between a missense DCLRE1C variant and V-gene and J-gene trimming of TCR beta chains was found in a later genetic analysis and replicated in an independent cohort. The 87-base-pair reads could not distinguish some IMGT-functional V segments, including TRBV6-2 and TRBV6-3, so those segments were excluded. Roughly uniform sequencing depth across donors was assumed in presence/absence analyses, although this assumption may not hold. It was suggested by the authors that the approach could potentially be generalized to other disease states and immunological phenotypes. A further reported finding was that TCR beta sequences accurately predicted the HLA-A and HLA-B alleles for most subjects in the first cohort. Most CMV-associated TCR beta chains appeared to be HLA-restricted in a later analysis, and the HLA associations seemed to be driven largely by CMV exposure.

Libraries came from the immunoSEQ multiplex PCR assay. A mixture of 60 forward primers for TCR Vbeta segments and 13 reverse primers for TCR Jbeta segments was used in the multiplex PCR. The CDR3 region of rearranged TCR beta genes was amplified from genomic DNA with a multiplex PCR assay. On the Illumina HiSeq System, the amplified TCR beta libraries were sequenced as 87-base-pair reads. The original methods were these. A later analysis counted 65 million to 90 million unique TCR beta chains across the 550 to 750 repertoires, and roughly 11 million of these chains were shared by at least two donors. A nearest-neighbor algorithm error-corrected the raw reads and collapsed the reads into unique sequences, merging closely related sequences to remove PCR and sequencing errors. V, D and J gene segments were assigned by aligning CDR3 sequences to IMGT reference sequences. Each retained sequence needed at least a six-nucleotide match to both a V gene segment and a J gene segment. Rearrangements were called productive when the CDR3 lacked stop codons and stayed in frame with V and J; all others were non-productive. Following IMGT convention, CDR3 was defined as the stretch from the second conserved V-encoded cysteine to the conserved J-encoded phenylalanine. In an earlier analysis of 550 to 650 of the donors, sequences lacking an unambiguous match to a single V gene segment were excluded. In an earlier analysis of a few hundred of the donors, V segments were called functional above 56.7% productive rearrangements and were called segregating when the between-donor standard deviation exceeded 5%. A statistical classification framework was built for diagnosing cytomegalovirus status from the catalog of TCR beta chain sequences. In a later analysis, V and J genes were assigned by comparing TCR nucleotide sequences against IMGT/GENE-DB human TR gene sequences. In a later analysis, CDR3 sequences and most-parsimonious VDJ recombination scenarios were assigned using the TCRdist pipeline. In a later analysis, each TCR beta chain was defined by its CDR3 amino acid sequence together with its V-gene family, and reads without a unique V-gene family were excluded. In a later analysis, 450 to 600 highly shared, low-generation-probability nucleotide sequences were removed to address suspected cross-contamination and a sequencing artifact. A later analysis calculated a clonal expansion index for each public chain from normalized within-repertoire ranks of inferred template counts. In a later analysis, generation probabilities were computed with a VDJ recombination model fitted to out-of-frame rearrangements, and the resulting probabilities were checked against IGoR. A later analysis scored TCR-TCR, TCR-HLA and TCR-CMV co-occurrence with hypergeometric tests, applying a repertoire-size bias correction to TCR pairs. False discovery rates were estimated in a later analysis by permuting HLA or CMV assignments 20 times. In a later analysis, co-occurring TCRs were grouped using DBSCAN, and TCRdist sequence similarity was added for clustering within HLA-allele-positive subsets. Repertoires with fewer than 30,000 or more than 120,000 public chains, plus five repertoires with anomalous nucleotide sharing, were excluded from co-occurrence clustering. TCRdb obtained this table from immuneACCESS and retained in-frame rearrangements with V and J assigned. These tables miss some clones; where compared with another copy, unresolved V genes account for less than half of the shortfall, and the remainder is unexplained. D and trimming come from the DNA, and the V and J calls and clone size come from that table. In this sample the table shows 190,000 or so clones, about 80% of which occur a single time. 0.65% of the sample lies in the top ten.

CDR1 and CDR2 (SGHNT, YENEEA) derive from the germline V gene. Measured from the cysteine to the phenylalanine, the CDR3 is 14 residues long. Only the CDR3 DNA stays, 42 bases, in frame from base 1. A distance of 14 bases separates the germline ends of V and J, which lose 5 bases and 3 bases respectively. The cohort consisted of 600 to 750 healthy bone marrow donors. At the time of sampling, all cohort members were nominally healthy, though unrecorded immune exposures were likely present. The donor tested CMV seronegative, placing the donor among the 350 or so seronegative members of the cohort. Each donor provided a peripheral blood sample, and peripheral blood mononuclear cells were used for TCR beta sequencing. Genomic DNA extraction from the blood cell samples was performed with the Qiagen DNeasy Blood Extraction Kit.

The chain links TRBV11-3 with TRBJ2-7; TRBD1 could be the D gene, as 5 bases match. The sequenced sample was PBMCs. The receptor was isolated from a boy between 10 and 17 years old in good health and CMV-seronegative. The CDR3 amino acid sequence is: CASSVMGPDYEQYF. DNA sequence: TGTGCCAGCAGCGTTATGGGGCCGGACTACGAGCAGTACTTC.